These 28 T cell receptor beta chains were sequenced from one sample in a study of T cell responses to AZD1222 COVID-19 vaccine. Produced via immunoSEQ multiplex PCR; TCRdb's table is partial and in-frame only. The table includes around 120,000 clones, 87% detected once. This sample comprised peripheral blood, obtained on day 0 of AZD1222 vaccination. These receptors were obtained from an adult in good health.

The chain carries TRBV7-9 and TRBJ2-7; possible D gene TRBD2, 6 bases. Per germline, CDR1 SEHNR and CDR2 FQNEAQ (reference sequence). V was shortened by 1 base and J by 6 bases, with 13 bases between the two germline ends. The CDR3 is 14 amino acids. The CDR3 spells CASSLGGGVGEQYF. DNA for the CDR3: TGTGCCAGCAGCTTAGGAGGAGGGGTGGGCGAGCAGTACTTC.

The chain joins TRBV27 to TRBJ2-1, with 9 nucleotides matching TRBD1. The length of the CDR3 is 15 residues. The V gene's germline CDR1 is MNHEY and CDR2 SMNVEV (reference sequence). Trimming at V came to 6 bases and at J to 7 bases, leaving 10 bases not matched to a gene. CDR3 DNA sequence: TGTGCCAGCAGGCAACTAGGGACAGGGAGGAATGAGCAGTTCTTC. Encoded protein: CASRQLGTGRNEQFF.

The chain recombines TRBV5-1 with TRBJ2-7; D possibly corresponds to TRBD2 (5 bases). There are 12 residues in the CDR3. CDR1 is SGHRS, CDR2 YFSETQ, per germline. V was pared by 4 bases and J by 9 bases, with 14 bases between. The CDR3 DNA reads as TGCGCCAGCAGCCCGCCGGGCGAGGGGCAGTACTTC. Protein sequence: CASSPPGEGQYF.

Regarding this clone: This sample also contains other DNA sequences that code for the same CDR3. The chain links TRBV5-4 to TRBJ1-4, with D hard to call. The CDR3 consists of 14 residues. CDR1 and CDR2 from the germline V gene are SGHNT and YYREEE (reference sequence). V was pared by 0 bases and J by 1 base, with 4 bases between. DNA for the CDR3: TGTGCCAGCAGCTTGGGTGGAACTAATGAAAAACTGTTTTTT. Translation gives CASSLGGTNEKLFF.

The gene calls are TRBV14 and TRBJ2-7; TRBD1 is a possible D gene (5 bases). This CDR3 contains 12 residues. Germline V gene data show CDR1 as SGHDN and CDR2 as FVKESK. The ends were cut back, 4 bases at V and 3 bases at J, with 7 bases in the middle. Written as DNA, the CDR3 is TGTGCCAGCAGCCGCGACAGCTACGAGCAGTACTTC. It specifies CASSRDSYEQYF.

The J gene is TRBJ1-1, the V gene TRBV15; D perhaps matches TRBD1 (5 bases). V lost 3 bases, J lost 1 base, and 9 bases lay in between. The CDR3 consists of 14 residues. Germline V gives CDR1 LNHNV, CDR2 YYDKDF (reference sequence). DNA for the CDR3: TGTGCCACCAGCAGGAGGGGCAGGAACACTGAAGCTTTCTTT. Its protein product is CATSRRGRNTEAFF.

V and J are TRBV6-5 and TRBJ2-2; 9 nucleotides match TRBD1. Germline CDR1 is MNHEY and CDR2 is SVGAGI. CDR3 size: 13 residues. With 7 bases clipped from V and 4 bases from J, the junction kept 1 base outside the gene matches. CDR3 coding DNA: TGTGCCAGCAAACAGGGGGCCACCGGGGAGCTGTTTTTT. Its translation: CASKQGATGELFF.

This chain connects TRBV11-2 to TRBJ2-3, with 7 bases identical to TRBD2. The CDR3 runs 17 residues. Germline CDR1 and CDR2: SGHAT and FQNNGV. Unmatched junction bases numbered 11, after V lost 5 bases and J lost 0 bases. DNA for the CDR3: TGTGCCAGCAGCGAGGGGTTTCCTAGCGGAAGCACAGATACGCAGTATTTT. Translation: CASSEGFPSGSTDTQYF.

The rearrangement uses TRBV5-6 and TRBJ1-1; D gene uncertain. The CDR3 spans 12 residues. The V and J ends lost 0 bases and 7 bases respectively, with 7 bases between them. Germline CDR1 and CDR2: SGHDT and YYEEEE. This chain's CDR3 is CASSLAVGEAFF. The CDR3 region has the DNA TGTGCCAGCAGCTTGGCGGTGGGTGAAGCTTTCTTT.

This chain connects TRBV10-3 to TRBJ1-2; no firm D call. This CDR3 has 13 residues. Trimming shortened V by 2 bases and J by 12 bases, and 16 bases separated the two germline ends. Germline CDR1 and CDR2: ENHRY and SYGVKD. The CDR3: CAISEEQGIPHTF. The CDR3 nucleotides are TGTGCCATCAGTGAGGAACAAGGCATCCCCCACACCTTC.

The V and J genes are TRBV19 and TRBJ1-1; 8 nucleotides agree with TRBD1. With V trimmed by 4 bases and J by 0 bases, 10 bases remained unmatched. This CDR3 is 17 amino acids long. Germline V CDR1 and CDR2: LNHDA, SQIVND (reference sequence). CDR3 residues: CASSNTGQVLLNTEAFF. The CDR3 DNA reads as TGTGCCAGTAGTAACACGGGACAGGTTCTCTTGAACACTGAAGCTTTCTTT. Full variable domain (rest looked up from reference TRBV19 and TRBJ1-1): DGGITQSPKYLFRKEGQNVTLSCEQNLNHDAMYWYRQDPGQGLRLIYYSQIVNDFQKGDIAEGYSVSREKKESFPLTVTSAQKNPTAFYLCASSNTGQVLLNTEAFFGQGTRLTVV.

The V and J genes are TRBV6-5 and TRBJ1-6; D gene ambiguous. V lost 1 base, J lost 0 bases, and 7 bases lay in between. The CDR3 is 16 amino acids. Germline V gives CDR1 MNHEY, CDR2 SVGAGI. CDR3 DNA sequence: TGTGCCAGCAGTTACTACTTCACCTCCTATAATTCACCCCTCCACTTT. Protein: CASSYYFTSYNSPLHF.

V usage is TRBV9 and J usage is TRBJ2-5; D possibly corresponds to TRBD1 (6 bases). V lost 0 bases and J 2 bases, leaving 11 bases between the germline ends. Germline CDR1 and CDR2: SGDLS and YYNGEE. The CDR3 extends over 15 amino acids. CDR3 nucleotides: TGTGCCAGCAGCGTAGGGGGGCTTCAACAAGAGACCCAGTACTTC. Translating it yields CASSVGGLQQETQYF.

The CDR3 reads CASAFYQETQYF. CDR3 DNA sequence: TGTGCCAGCGCCTTTTACCAAGAGACCCAGTACTTC. This sequence joins TRBV2 and TRBJ2-5; the D is unclear. This CDR3 is 12 amino acids long. V was shortened by 8 bases and J by 0 bases, with 7 bases between the two germline ends. CDR1 and CDR2 from the germline V gene are SNHLY and FYNNEI.

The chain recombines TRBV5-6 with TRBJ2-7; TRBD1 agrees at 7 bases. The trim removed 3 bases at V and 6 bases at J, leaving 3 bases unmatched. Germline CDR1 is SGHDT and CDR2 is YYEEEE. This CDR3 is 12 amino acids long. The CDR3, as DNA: TGTGCCAGCAGCTCGACAGGGCGCGAGCAGTACTTC. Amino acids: CASSSTGREQYF.

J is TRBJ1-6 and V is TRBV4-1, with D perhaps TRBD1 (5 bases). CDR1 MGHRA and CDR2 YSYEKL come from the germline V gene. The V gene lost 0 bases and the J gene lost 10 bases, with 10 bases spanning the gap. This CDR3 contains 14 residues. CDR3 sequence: CASSQDGGFSPLHF. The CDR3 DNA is TGCGCCAGCAGCCAAGATGGGGGGTTCTCACCCCTCCACTTT.

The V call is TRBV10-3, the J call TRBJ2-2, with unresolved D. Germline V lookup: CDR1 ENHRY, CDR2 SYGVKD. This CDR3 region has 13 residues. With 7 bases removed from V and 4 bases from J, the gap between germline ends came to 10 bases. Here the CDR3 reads CAIISQVTGELFF. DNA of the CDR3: TGTGCCATCATCTCCCAGGTCACCGGGGAGCTGTTTTTT.

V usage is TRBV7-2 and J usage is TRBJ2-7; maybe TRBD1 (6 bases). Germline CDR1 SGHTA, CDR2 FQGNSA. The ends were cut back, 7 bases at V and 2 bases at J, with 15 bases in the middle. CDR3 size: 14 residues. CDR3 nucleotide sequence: TGTGCCAGCACCTACAGGGAAGGGGCCTACGAGCAGTACTTC. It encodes CASTYREGAYEQYF.

The CDR3 DNA sequence: TGTGCCTGGCGTAGCGGGCCCTGGGAGCAGTACTTC. This codes for CAWRSGPWEQYF. The genes are TRBV30 and TRBJ2-7; TRBD2 agrees at 7 bases. Germline CDR1 reads GTSNPN; CDR2 reads SVGIG (reference sequence). The CDR3 spans 12 residues. V was pared by 5 bases and J by 7 bases, with 8 bases of the junction left unmatched.

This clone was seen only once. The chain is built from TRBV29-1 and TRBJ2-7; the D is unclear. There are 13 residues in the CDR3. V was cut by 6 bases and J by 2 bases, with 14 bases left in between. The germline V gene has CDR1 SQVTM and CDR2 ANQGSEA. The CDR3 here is CSVNLDHAYEQYF. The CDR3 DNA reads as TGCAGCGTGAACTTGGACCATGCCTACGAGCAGTACTTC.

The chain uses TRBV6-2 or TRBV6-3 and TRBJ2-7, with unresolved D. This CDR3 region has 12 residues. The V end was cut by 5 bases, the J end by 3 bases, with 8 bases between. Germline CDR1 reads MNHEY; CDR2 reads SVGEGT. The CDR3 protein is CASSLPLYEQYF. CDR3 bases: TGTGCCAGCAGTCTCCCCCTCTACGAGCAGTACTTC.

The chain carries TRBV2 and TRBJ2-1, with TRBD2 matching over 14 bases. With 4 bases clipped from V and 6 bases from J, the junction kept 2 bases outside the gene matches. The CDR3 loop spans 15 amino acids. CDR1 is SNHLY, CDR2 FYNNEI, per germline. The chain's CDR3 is CASSAGLAGANEQFF. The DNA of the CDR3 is TGTGCCAGCAGTGCGGGACTAGCGGGGGCCAATGAGCAGTTCTTC.

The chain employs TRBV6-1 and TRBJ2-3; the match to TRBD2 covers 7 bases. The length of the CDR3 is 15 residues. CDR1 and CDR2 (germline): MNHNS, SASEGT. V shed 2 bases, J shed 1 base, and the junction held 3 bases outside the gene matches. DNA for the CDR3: TGTGCCAGCAGTGAACGCCGGGGGGGCACAGATACGCAGTATTTT. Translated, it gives CASSERRGGTDTQYF.

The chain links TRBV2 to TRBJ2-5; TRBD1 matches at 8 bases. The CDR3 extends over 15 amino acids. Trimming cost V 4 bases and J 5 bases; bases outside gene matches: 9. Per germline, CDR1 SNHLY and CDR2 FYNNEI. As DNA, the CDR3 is TGTGCCAGCAGTGGACACAGGGGGTCCCCGGAGACCCAGTACTTC. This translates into CASSGHRGSPETQYF.

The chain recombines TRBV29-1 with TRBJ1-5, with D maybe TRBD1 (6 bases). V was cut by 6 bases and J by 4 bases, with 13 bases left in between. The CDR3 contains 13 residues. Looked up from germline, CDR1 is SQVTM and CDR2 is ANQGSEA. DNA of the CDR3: TGCAGCGTCGCCATACAGGGTAATCAGCCCCAGCATTTT. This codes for CSVAIQGNQPQHF. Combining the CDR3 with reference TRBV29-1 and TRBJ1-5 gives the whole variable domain SAVISQKPSRDICQRGTSLTIQCQVDSQVTMMFWYRQQPGQSLTLIATANQGSEATYESGFVIDKFPISRPNLTFSTLTVSNMSPEDSSIYLCSVAIQGNQPQHFGDGTRLSIL.

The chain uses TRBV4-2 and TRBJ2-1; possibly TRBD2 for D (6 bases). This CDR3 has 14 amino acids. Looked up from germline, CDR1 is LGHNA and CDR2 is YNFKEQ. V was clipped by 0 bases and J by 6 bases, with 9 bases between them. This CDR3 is CASSQEWRGNEQFF. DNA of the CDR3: TGTGCCAGCAGCCAAGAGTGGCGGGGCAATGAGCAGTTCTTC.

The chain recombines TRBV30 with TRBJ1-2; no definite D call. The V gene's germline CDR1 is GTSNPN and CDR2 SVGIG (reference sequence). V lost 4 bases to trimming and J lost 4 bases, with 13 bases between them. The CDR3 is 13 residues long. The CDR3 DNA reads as TGTGCCTGGACCTACGGGCAGTCCTATGGCTACACCTTC. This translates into CAWTYGQSYGYTF.

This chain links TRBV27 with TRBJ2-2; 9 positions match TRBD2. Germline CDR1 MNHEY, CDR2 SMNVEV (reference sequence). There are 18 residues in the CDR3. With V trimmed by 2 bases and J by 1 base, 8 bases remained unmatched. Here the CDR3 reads CASSLNSPSGENTGELFF. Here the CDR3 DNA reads TGTGCCAGCAGTTTAAACTCACCTAGCGGGGAGAACACCGGGGAGCTGTTTTTT.